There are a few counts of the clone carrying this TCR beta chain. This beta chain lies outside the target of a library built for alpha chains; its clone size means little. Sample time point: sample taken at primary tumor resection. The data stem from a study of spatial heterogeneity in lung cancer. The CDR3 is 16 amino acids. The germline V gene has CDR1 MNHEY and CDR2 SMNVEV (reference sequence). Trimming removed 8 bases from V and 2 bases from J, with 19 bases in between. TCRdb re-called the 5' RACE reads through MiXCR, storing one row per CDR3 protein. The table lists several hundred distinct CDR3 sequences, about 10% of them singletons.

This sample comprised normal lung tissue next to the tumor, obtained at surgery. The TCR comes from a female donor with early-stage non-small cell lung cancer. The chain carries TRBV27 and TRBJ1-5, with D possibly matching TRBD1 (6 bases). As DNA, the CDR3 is TGTGCCAGCCATGCAATGGGGGCGCAGGGCAATCAGCCCCAGCATTTT. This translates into CASHAMGAQGNQPQHF.